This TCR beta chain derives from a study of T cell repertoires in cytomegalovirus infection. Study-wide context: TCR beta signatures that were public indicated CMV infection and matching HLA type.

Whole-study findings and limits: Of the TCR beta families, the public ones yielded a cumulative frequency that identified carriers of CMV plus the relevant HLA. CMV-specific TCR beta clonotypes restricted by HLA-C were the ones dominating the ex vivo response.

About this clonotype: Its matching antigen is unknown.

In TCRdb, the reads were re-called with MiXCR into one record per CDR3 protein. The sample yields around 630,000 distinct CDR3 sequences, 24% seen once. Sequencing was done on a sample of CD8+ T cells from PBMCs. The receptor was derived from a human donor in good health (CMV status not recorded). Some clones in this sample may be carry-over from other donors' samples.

CDR3 amino acids: CASSELAGAYNEQFF. Here the CDR3 DNA reads TGCGCCAGCAGTGAGCTGGCGGGGGCCTACAATGAGCAGTTCTTC. This chain links TRBV10-2 with TRBJ2-1, with 7 bases identical to TRBD2. Trimming cost V 2 bases and J 2 bases; bases outside gene matches: 3. This CDR3 has 15 amino acids. Germline values: CDR1 WSHSY, CDR2 SAAADI.